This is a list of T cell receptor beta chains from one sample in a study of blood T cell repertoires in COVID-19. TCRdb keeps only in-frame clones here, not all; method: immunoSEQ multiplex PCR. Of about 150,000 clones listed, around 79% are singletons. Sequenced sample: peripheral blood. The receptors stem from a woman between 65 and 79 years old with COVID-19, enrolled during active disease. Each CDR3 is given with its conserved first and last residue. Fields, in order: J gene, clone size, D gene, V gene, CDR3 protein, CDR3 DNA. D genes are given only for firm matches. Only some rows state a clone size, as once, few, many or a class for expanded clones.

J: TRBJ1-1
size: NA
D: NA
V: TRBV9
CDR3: CASSPGQISILNTEAFF
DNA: TGTGCCAGCAGCCCCGGACAGATTTCGATATTAAACACTGAAGCTTTCTTT

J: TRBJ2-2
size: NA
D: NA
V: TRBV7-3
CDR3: CASRVLGDTGELFF
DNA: TGTGCCAGCAGGGTTTTAGGGGATACCGGGGAGCTGTTTTTT

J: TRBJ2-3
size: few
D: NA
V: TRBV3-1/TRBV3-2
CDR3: CASRGVDTQYF
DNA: TGTGCCAGCCGGGGAGTAGATACGCAGTATTTT

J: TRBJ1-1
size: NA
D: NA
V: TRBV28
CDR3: CASSLLQGMGDTEAFF
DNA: TGTGCCAGCAGTTTACTACAGGGAATGGGGGACACTGAAGCTTTCTTT

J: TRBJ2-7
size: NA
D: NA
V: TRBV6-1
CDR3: CASSEARTLEQYF
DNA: TGTGCCAGCAGTGAAGCCCGGACTCTCGAGCAGTACTTC

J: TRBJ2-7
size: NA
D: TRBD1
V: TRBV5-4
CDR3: CASSSRTGYEQYF
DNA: TGTGCCAGCAGCTCCCGGACAGGGTACGAGCAGTACTTC

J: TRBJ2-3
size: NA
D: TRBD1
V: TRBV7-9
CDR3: CASRGQGARDTQYF
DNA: TGTGCCAGCAGGGGACAGGGGGCCAGAGATACGCAGTATTTT

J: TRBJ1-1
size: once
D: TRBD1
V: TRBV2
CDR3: CASRGTGNTEAFF
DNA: TGTGCCAGCAGAGGGACAGGGAACACTGAAGCTTTCTTT

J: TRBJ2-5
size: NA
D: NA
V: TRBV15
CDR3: CATSRDLTSRETQYF
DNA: TGTGCCACCAGCAGAGACCTAACTAGCCGGGAGACCCAGTACTTC

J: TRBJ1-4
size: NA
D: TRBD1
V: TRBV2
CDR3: CASTGQTNEKLFF
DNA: TGTGCCAGCACGGGACAGACTAATGAAAAACTGTTTTTT

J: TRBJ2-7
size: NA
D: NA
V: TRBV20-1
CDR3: CSASNQSNYEQYF
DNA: TGCAGTGCTAGTAATCAGTCGAACTACGAGCAGTACTTC

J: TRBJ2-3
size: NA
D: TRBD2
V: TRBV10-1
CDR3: CASRWTSGDTDTQYF
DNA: TGCGCCAGCAGATGGACTAGCGGGGACACAGATACGCAGTATTTT

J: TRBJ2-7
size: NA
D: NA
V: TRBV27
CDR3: CASSRTPSLNAYEQYF
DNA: TGTGCCAGCAGTCGGACACCCAGCCTTAACGCCTACGAGCAGTACTTC

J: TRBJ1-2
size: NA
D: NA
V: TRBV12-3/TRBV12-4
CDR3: CASSSAFGYTF
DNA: TGTGCCAGCTCCTCAGCGTTTGGCTACACCTTC

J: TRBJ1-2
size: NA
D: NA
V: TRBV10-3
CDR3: CAISESPMTATNYGYTF
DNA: TGTGCCATCAGTGAGTCCCCAATGACAGCTACTAACTATGGCTACACCTTC

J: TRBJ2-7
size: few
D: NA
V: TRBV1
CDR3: CTSSSRLGQVSYEQYF
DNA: TGCACCAGCAGCTCCCGATTAGGACAGGTATCCTACGAGCAGTACTTC

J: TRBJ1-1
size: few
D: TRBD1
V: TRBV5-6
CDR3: CASSGNGQGNTEAFF
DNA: TGTGCCAGCAGCGGGAATGGACAGGGCAACACTGAAGCTTTCTTT

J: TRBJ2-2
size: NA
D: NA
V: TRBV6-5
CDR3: CASTRNTGELFF
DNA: TGTGCCAGCACCAGGAACACCGGGGAGCTGTTTTTT

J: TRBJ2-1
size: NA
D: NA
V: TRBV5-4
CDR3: CASSKDSSSYNEQFF
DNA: TGTGCCAGCAGCAAGGACAGCAGCTCCTACAATGAGCAGTTCTTC

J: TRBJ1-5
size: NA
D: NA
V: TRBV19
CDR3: CASSQIPTGNQPQHF
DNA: TGTGCCAGTAGCCAAATCCCAACAGGTAATCAGCCCCAGCATTTT

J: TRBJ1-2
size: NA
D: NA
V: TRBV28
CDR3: CASSLKGSDGYTF
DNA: TGTGCCAGCAGTTTAAAGGGGTCGGATGGCTACACCTTC

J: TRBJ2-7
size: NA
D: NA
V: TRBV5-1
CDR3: CASSPPGQSYEQYF
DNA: TGCGCCAGCAGCCCCCCTGGACAGTCCTACGAGCAGTACTTC

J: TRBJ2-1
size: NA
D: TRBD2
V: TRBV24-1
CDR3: CATSDLRAGGRSSSYNEQFF
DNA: TGTGCCACCAGTGATTTGAGGGCGGGGGGTCGTTCCAGCTCCTACAATGAGCAGTTCTTC

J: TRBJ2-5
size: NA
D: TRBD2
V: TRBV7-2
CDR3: CASSRLRRSGGTQETQYF
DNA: TGTGCCAGCAGCCGCCTGAGGAGGAGCGGGGGGACCCAAGAGACCCAGTACTTC

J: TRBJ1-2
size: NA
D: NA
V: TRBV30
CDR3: CAWSEQGRYGYTF
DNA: TGTGCCTGGAGTGAACAGGGACGGTATGGCTACACCTTC

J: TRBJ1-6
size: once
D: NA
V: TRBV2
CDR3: CASSEEPYNSPLHF
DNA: TGTGCCAGCAGTGAAGAGCCCTATAATTCACCCCTCCACTTT

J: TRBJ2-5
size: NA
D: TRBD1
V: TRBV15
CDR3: CATSRDRGQETQYF
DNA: TGTGCCACCAGCAGAGACAGGGGGCAAGAGACCCAGTACTTC

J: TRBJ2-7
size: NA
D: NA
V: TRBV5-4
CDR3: CASRYYGSYEQYF
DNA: TGTGCCAGCCGCTACTACGGGAGCTACGAGCAGTACTTC

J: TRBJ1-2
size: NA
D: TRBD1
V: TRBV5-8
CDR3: CASSTGQGRDYGYTF
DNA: TGTGCCAGCAGCACCGGACAGGGGCGAGACTATGGCTACACCTTC

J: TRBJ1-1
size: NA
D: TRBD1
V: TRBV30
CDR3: CAWTPDRTNTEAFF
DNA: TGTGCCTGGACCCCGGACAGGACGAACACTGAAGCTTTCTTT

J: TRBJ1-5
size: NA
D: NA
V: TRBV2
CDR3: CASSEAGGNQPQHF
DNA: TGTGCCAGCAGTGAAGCCGGGGGCAATCAGCCCCAGCATTTT

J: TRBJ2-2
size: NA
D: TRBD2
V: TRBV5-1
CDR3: CASKTEAGAGELFF
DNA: TGCGCCAGTAAAACTGAAGCGGGGGCCGGGGAGCTGTTTTTT

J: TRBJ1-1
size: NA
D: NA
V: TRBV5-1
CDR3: CASSLEIRTEAFF
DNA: TGCGCCAGCAGCTTGGAAATACGGACTGAAGCTTTCTTT

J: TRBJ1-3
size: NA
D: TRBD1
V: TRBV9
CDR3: CASSIQGVGGNTIYF
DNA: TGTGCCAGCAGCATACAGGGGGTAGGAGGAAACACCATATATTTT

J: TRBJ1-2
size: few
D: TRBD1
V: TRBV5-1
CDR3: CASSDEGQGTGYGYTF
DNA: TGCGCCAGCAGCGACGAGGGACAGGGGACAGGCTATGGCTACACCTTC

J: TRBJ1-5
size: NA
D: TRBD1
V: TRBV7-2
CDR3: CASSAGQGDNQPQHF
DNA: TGTGCCAGCAGCGCAGGACAGGGGGACAATCAGCCCCAGCATTTT

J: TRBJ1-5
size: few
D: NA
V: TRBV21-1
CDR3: CASSKEGRGGNQPQHF
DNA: TGTGCCAGCAGCAAAGAGGGCAGGGGGGGCAATCAGCCCCAGCATTTT

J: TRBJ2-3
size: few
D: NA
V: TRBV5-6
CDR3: CASSLSRSPSTDTQYF
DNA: TGTGCCAGCAGCTTGTCTAGGAGCCCTAGCACAGATACGCAGTATTTT

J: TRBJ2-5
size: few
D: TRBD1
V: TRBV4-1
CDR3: CASSRFGTGREETQYF
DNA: TGCGCCAGCAGCCGATTCGGGACAGGGCGAGAGGAGACCCAGTACTTC

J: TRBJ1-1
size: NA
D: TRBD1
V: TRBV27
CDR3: CASSSKDRGPDTEAFF
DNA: TGTGCCAGCAGTTCCAAGGACAGGGGGCCAGACACTGAAGCTTTCTTT

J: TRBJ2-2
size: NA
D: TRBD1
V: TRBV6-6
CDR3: CASQDRPSNTGELFF
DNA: TGTGCCAGTCAGGACAGGCCCTCGAACACCGGGGAGCTGTTTTTT